This T cell receptor beta chain emerged from a study of blood T cell repertoires in COVID-19. Across the study: Researchers got acute and convalescent COVID-19 samples from the United States, Italy and Spain. The analysed material was cDNA or gDNA that came from T cells, B-cell-depleted T cells, or PBMCs.

Unmatched junction bases numbered 26, after V lost 2 bases and J lost 0 bases. The V gene's germline CDR1 is SGDLS and CDR2 YYNGEE. The CDR3 consists of 23 residues. Original processing notes: Reference gene primer amplification yielded estimated nucleated cell counts. Repertoires were generated with immunoSEQ multiplex PCR, while TCRdb's copy carries only in-frame clones and drops some. The V and J calls and clone size come from that table; D and trimming were worked out from the DNA. The sample shows over 300,000 clones, around 90% of them seen only once. The chain employs TRBV9 and TRBJ1-3, with 7 bases that match TRBD1. Material: peripheral blood. This sequence originates from a man younger than 35 with active or convalescent COVID-19. CDR3 loop: CASSVPTTIPPGTDMNSGNTIYF. For the CDR3, the DNA is TGTGCCAGCAGCGTTCCAACCACAATCCCCCCCGGGACAGACATGAACTCTGGAAACACCATATATTTT.